These 32 T cell receptor beta chains were all obtained from the same sample, sequenced in a study of blood T cell repertoires in COVID-19 (dated by TCRdb to about 2020). The method was the immunoSEQ multiplex PCR assay. TCRdb's version of the immuneACCESS table is confined to in-frame rearrangements and falls short of the full clone set. An unresolved V gene accounts for under half of the shortfall where checked; the remainder is of unknown origin. Within this sample are over 200,000 clones, with about 90% of them counted one time only. The ten largest make up about 2% of the sample. Specimen: peripheral blood. The receptors originated from a man in his forties or fifties with active or convalescent COVID-19.

The V gene is TRBV4-2, the J gene TRBJ1-1; possibly TRBD1 for D (5 bases). CDR1 is LGHNA and CDR2 is YNFKEQ in the germline V gene. V gave up 4 bases and J gave up 1 base, with 10 bases separating them. The CDR3 totals 14 residues. CDR3 bases: TGTGCCAGCAGCCCCTCGGGGGGGAACACTGAAGCTTTCTTT. Protein: CASSPSGGNTEAFF.

This chain joins TRBV28 and TRBJ2-1, with D perhaps matching TRBD1 (8 bases). V gave up 9 bases and J gave up 7 bases, with 19 bases separating them. The CDR3 contains 14 residues. Germline lookup yields CDR1 MDHEN and CDR2 SYDVKM. CDR3 residues: CASEQGGAKNEQFF. The CDR3 nucleotides are TGTGCCAGTGAACAGGGGGGGGCGAAAAATGAGCAGTTCTTC.

This rearrangement joins TRBV2 to TRBJ1-4, with D possibly TRBD1 on 5 matching bases. V gave up 6 bases and J gave up 4 bases, with 9 bases separating them. The CDR3 runs to 13 residues. Germline lookup yields CDR1 SNHLY and CDR2 FYNNEI. CDR3 amino acids: CASRRDFNEKLFF. CDR3 DNA sequence: TGTGCCAGCAGACGGGACTTTAATGAAAAACTGTTTTTT.

Concerning this clone itself: The DNA is omitted, as the CDR3 cannot be located on it reliably, and the CDR3 follows TCRdb's listing. The V call is TRBV12-5, the J call TRBJ1-2; TRBD1 was called by the table and not checked on the DNA. Germline values: CDR1 LGHNT, CDR2 FRNRAP. The CDR3 is 18 amino acids long, termini counted. The CDR3 region is CASGLERDKTGFFEGYTF.

The chain joins TRBV11-2 to TRBJ1-5; a possible D gene is TRBD1 (6 bases). Trimming cost V 5 bases and J 4 bases, with 12 bases left between them. The CDR3 extends over 14 amino acids. CDR1 and CDR2 (germline): SGHAT, FQNNGV. CDR3 amino acids: CASSGHTGNQPQHF. Written as DNA, the CDR3 is TGTGCCAGCAGCGGACACACAGGGAATCAGCCCCAGCATTTT.

This chain uses TRBV27 with TRBJ2-1, with unresolved D. The V end lost 0 bases, the J end lost 7 bases, and 7 bases lay between the germline ends. Per the germline V gene, CDR1 is MNHEY and CDR2 is SMNVEV (reference sequence). This CDR3 is 13 amino acids long. The CDR3 here is CASSLSAANEQFF. In nucleotides, the CDR3 is TGTGCCAGCAGTTTATCAGCCGCAAATGAGCAGTTCTTC.

The chain joins TRBV15 to TRBJ2-3, with 10 bases aligning to TRBD2. V lost 0 bases and J lost 4; bases outside the gene matches: 7. The CDR3 length is 17 residues. The germline CDR1 and CDR2 sequences are LNHNV and YYDKDF (reference sequence). The CDR3 DNA reads TGTGCCACCAGCAGAGATAGGCTAGCGGGAGACCCAGATACGCAGTATTTT. This codes for CATSRDRLAGDPDTQYF. Full variable domain (remainder filled in from reference TRBV15 and TRBJ2-3): DAMVIQNPRYQVTQFGKPVTLSCSQTLNHNVMYWYQQKSSQAPKLLFHYYDKDFNNEADTPDNFQSRRPNTSFCFLDIRSPGLGDTAMYLCATSRDRLAGDPDTQYFGPGTRLTVL.

The chain recombines TRBV19 with TRBJ2-4; D perhaps matches TRBD2 (5 bases). CDR3 length equals 20 residues. Trimming left V 2 bases short and J 3 bases short, with 26 bases between. In germline, CDR1 is LNHDA, CDR2 SQIVND (reference sequence). Here the CDR3 DNA reads TGTGCCAGTAGTATATCGCCAGGACTGCGAACAAGTCTCTTCAAAAACATTCAGTACTTC. Translating gives CASSISPGLRTSLFKNIQYF.

This chain connects TRBV6-5 to TRBJ1-6, with 11 bases matching TRBD1. Per germline, CDR1 MNHEY and CDR2 SVGAGI. The CDR3 is made up of 14 amino acids. The junction had 4 bases not matched to a gene; V was cut back by 7 bases and J by 8 bases. As DNA, the CDR3 is TGTGCCAGCACCCGGACAGGGGGCCATTCACCCCTCCACTTT. Amino acids: CASTRTGGHSPLHF.

V gene TRBV5-1 combines with J gene TRBJ2-1; unclear D gene. This CDR3 is 13 amino acids long. Germline assignment: CDR1 SGHRS and CDR2 YFSETQ. V was trimmed by 4 bases and J by 1 base, leaving 6 bases between them. The CDR3 nucleotides read TGCGCCAGCAGCCCCGAGTCCTACAATGAGCAGTTCTTC. This gives the protein CASSPESYNEQFF.

This rearrangement joins TRBV27 to TRBJ1-1, with a weak D call TRBD1 (6 bases). V was pared by 6 bases and J by 2 bases, with 13 bases between. CDR3 length: 14 amino acids. Germline loops: CDR1 MNHEY, CDR2 SMNVEV (reference sequence). The CDR3 coding sequence is TGTGCCAGCAGCGTAGGGGGAATAAACACTGAAGCTTTCTTT. Its translation is CASSVGGINTEAFF.

Written as DNA, the CDR3 is TGCGCCAGCAGCTTTGGGCAGGGCGGTAGTTACACCGGGGAGCTGTTTTTT. This encodes CASSFGQGGSYTGELFF. The chain combines TRBV5-1 with TRBJ2-2; D possibly corresponds to TRBD1 (5 bases). CDR1 and CDR2 (germline): SGHRS, YFSETQ. The CDR3 extends over 17 amino acids. V was trimmed by 2 bases and J by 3 bases, leaving 17 bases between them.

This chain joins TRBV2 and TRBJ2-3, with 7 nucleotides matching TRBD1. The CDR3 is 15 residues long. CDR1 and CDR2 from the germline V gene are SNHLY and FYNNEI. V lost 9 bases, J lost 2 bases, and 11 bases stayed unmatched. The CDR3 bases are TGTGCCAGGACCGATGACAGGGCCTTCACAGATACGCAGTATTTT. This encodes CARTDDRAFTDTQYF.

The chain uses TRBV28 and TRBJ1-3; 7 nucleotides line up with TRBD1. Germline V gene sequence: CDR1 MDHEN, CDR2 SYDVKM. CDR3 length equals 15 residues. V lost 5 bases and J lost 6; bases outside the gene matches: 10. CDR3 amino acids: CASSPGDRAENTIYF. As DNA, the CDR3 is TGTGCCAGCAGTCCTGGTGACAGGGCTGAAAACACCATATATTTT.

V gene TRBV2 combines with J gene TRBJ1-1, with D possibly matching TRBD1 (5 bases). CDR3 length: 14 amino acids. The germline CDR1 and CDR2 sequences are SNHLY and FYNNEI. The germline V and J ends were trimmed by 7 bases and 4 bases, with 16 bases remaining between them. DNA of the CDR3: TGTGCCAGCATTACGGGGAGGGGAACCACTGAAGCTTTCTTT. Translation gives CASITGRGTTEAFF.

In its sample, this clone was seen a few times. The gene calls are TRBV30 and TRBJ2-1; possibly TRBD1 for D (6 bases). In germline, CDR1 is GTSNPN, CDR2 SVGIG (reference sequence). V lost 3 bases to trimming and J lost 4 bases, with 13 bases between them. This CDR3 is 14 amino acids long. The CDR3 DNA is TGTGCCTGGAGCCGACAGGCCCTATACAATGAGCAGTTCTTC. Amino acids: CAWSRQALYNEQFF.

The CDR3 spells CASSQSFPGGDQPQHF. The CDR3 region has the DNA TGTGCCAGCAGCCAATCCTTCCCCGGGGGGGATCAGCCCCAGCATTTT. The genes are TRBV16 and TRBJ1-5; D may be TRBD1 (5 bases). The germline V gene has CDR1 KGHSY and CDR2 FQNENV. This CDR3 comprises 16 residues. V lost 0 bases and J lost 5, with 14 bases in between.

The chain has TRBV12-3 or TRBV12-4 and TRBJ1-6, with D possibly being TRBD1 (5 bases). Between the trimmed V and J ends, which lost 8 bases and 7 bases, there was a span of 12 bases. The length of the CDR3 is 13 residues. Here the CDR3 DNA reads TGTGCCAGCTTTGGCAGGGTAAATTCACCCCTCCACTTT. Its translation: CASFGRVNSPLHF.

The chain couples TRBV2 to TRBJ1-4; D not certain. CDR3 length: 12 residues. Germline assignment: CDR1 SNHLY and CDR2 FYNNEI. Trimming pared 7 bases from V and 8 bases from J, leaving 11 bases between. The CDR3 is CASNKGGEKLFF. CDR3 sequence (DNA): TGTGCCAGCAATAAGGGAGGGGAAAAACTGTTTTTT.

V is TRBV18 and J is TRBJ1-3; a possible D gene is TRBD1 (5 bases). CDR3 length: 17 amino acids. Germline V gene lookup returns CDR1 KGHSH and CDR2 LQKENI. The V end was cut by 1 base, the J end by 0 bases, with 13 bases between. Here the CDR3 DNA reads TGTGCCAGCTCACCACAACAGGCCGACAGCTCTGGAAACACCATATATTTT. Its protein product is CASSPQQADSSGNTIYF. Filled out from reference TRBV18 and TRBJ1-3, the complete variable domain reads NAGVMQNPRHLVRRRGQEARLRCSPMKGHSHVYWYRQLPEEGLKFMVYLQKENIIDESGMPKERFSAEFPKEGPSILRIQQVVRGDSAAYFCASSPQQADSSGNTIYFGEGSWLTVV.

The chain recombines TRBV28 with TRBJ1-5; D call uncertain. The germline V gene encodes CDR1 MDHEN and CDR2 SYDVKM. CDR3 length equals 15 residues. The V and J ends lost 6 bases and 4 bases respectively, with 16 bases between them. The CDR3 sequence is CASSPPAGINQPQHF. CDR3 nucleotides: TGTGCCAGCAGCCCCCCAGCCGGGATTAATCAGCCCCAGCATTTT.

The chain combines TRBV25-1 with TRBJ1-3, with TRBD1 matching over 12 bases. The germline gives CDR1 MGHDK, CDR2 SYGVNS. V was pared by 1 base and J by 0 bases, with 4 bases of the junction left unmatched. The CDR3 runs to 18 residues. The CDR3 sequence: CASSEWDRGRTSGNTIYF. In nucleotides, the CDR3 is TGTGCCAGCAGTGAATGGGACAGGGGGCGGACCTCTGGAAACACCATATATTTT.

The V and J genes are TRBV18 and TRBJ2-2; TRBD1 agrees at 8 bases. There are 16 residues in the CDR3. Germline trimming cut 0 bases from V and 6 bases from J; bases unmatched to any gene: 6. From germline, CDR1 is KGHSH and CDR2 LQKENI. CDR3 DNA: TGTGCCAGCTCACCACCGTTACAGGGGGTCGCCGGGGAGCTGTTTTTT. It encodes CASSPPLQGVAGELFF.

The V and J genes are TRBV27 and TRBJ1-1; the D is unclear. Per the germline V gene, CDR1 is MNHEY and CDR2 is SMNVEV (reference sequence). The CDR3 consists of 14 residues. Trimming took off 8 bases at V and 0 bases at J, with 13 bases between the two ends. The CDR3 protein is CASLAPGLNTEAFF. CDR3 bases: TGTGCCAGCCTAGCACCGGGCTTGAACACTGAAGCTTTCTTT.

This chain connects TRBV5-4 to TRBJ1-1; 7 bases are a match to TRBD1. Germline V CDR1 and CDR2: SGHNT, YYREEE (reference sequence). The CDR3 contains 14 residues. Germline trimming cut 3 bases from V and 0 bases from J; bases unmatched to any gene: 2. The DNA of the CDR3 is TGTGCCAGCAGCTGGGACAGCATGAACACTGAAGCTTTCTTT. Protein product: CASSWDSMNTEAFF.

The rearrangement links TRBV3-1 (or the pseudogene TRBV3-2) to TRBJ2-3, with 7 bases lining up with TRBD2. Looked up from germline, CDR1 is LGHDT and CDR2 is YNNKEL (reference sequence). V was pared by 11 bases and J by 1 base, with 9 bases of the junction left unmatched. This CDR3 is 14 amino acids long. In nucleotides, the CDR3 is TGTGCCTCCGTTTTGAGCGGGGGCACAGATACGCAGTATTTT. Translated: CASVLSGGTDTQYF.

This chain links TRBV6-5 with TRBJ1-2, with D maybe TRBD1 (5 bases). In germline, CDR1 is MNHEY, CDR2 SVGAGI. This CDR3 has 13 amino acids. V lost 6 bases, J lost 4 bases, and 12 bases lay in between. CDR3 loop: CASSLGLVYGYTF. The CDR3 nucleotides are TGTGCCAGCAGCCTGGGACTAGTCTATGGCTACACCTTC.

The chain uses TRBV5-6 and TRBJ2-3, with 8 bases identical to TRBD1. This CDR3 region has 15 residues. CDR1 and CDR2 (germline): SGHDT, YYEEEE. Trimming cost V 4 bases and J 1 base; bases outside gene matches: 5. The CDR3 DNA follows: TGTGCCAGCAGCCCGACAGGGGAGGGCACAGATACGCAGTATTTT. Its protein is CASSPTGEGTDTQYF.

About this clone itself: The same CDR3 also results from other DNA sequences found in this sample. The chain links TRBV19 to TRBJ1-1; D perhaps matches TRBD1 (5 bases). This CDR3 contains 13 residues. The ends were cut back, 3 bases at V and 3 bases at J, with 8 bases in the middle. From germline, CDR1 is LNHDA and CDR2 SQIVND (reference sequence). CDR3 sequence: CASSMKGDTEAFF. CDR3 nucleotides: TGTGCCAGTAGTATGAAAGGGGACACTGAAGCTTTCTTT.

This clone was detected once. V gene TRBV5-1 combines with J gene TRBJ2-5; 10 bases are shared with TRBD1. The length of the CDR3 is 13 residues. Germline V gene data show CDR1 as SGHRS and CDR2 as YFSETQ. Trimming took 2 bases from V and 8 from J; bases not matched to a gene: 3. CDR3 sequence reads: CASSFGQGDTQYF. The CDR3 DNA reads as TGCGCCAGCAGCTTCGGACAGGGGGATACCCAGTACTTC.

CDR3 sequence (DNA): TGCAGCGTCGCCGACAGCTTCAATCAGCCCCAGCATTTT. Translated: CSVADSFNQPQHF. The gene calls are TRBV29-1 and TRBJ1-5; the D gene is possibly TRBD1 (5 bases). This CDR3 is 13 amino acids long. The germline V and J ends were trimmed by 6 bases and 3 bases, with 12 bases remaining between them. Germline values: CDR1 SQVTM, CDR2 ANQGSEA.

The V call is TRBV30, the J call TRBJ1-1, with TRBD1 as a possible D gene (5 bases). Trimming pared 4 bases from V and 7 bases from J, leaving 22 bases between. The length of the CDR3 is 15 residues. Germline-derived CDR1 and CDR2 are GTSNPN and SVGIG (reference sequence). DNA for the CDR3: TGTGCCTGGATAAGGAGGGGCAGGTGGGAAGTTGAAGCTTTCTTT. It encodes CAWIRRGRWEVEAFF. Together with reference TRBV30 and TRBJ1-1, the CDR3 gives the full variable domain: SQTIHQWPATLVQPVGSPLSLECTVEGTSNPNLYWYRQAAGRGLQLLFYSVGIGQISSEVPQNLSASRPQDRQFILSSKKLLLSDSGFYLCAWIRRGRWEVEAFFGQGTRLTVV.